This TCR beta chain was documented in a study of identifying expanded T cells in peripheral blood. This CDR3 is 16 amino acids long. CDR1 is SSHAT, CDR2 FNYEAQ, per germline (reference sequence). Remarks on this clone: The junction shows a germline mismatch at one end, possibly a read error.

Data came from immunoSEQ multiplex PCR; TCRdb stores just in-frame clones and leaves some out. The sample records 81,000 or so clones, 65% to 85% being singletons. The chain combines TRBV7-7 with TRBJ2-3, with D perhaps matching TRBD2 (6 bases). Sequencing was performed on blood. The clonotype was recovered from a person aged 18 to 75 in good health. The CDR3 region has the DNA TGTGCTAGCAGCTCGGGGTTGGCTAGCGGCACAGATACGCAGTATTTT. As protein: CASSSGLASGTDTQYF.